The 8 T cell receptor beta chains reported below all come from one sample, sequenced in a study of vaccination and CD4 T cells after COVID-19. Antigen specificity for these receptors is unknown. Cultured CD4+ T cells had their DNA profiled by the Oncomine TCR Beta short-read assay. TCRdb called the PCR reads again in MiXCR, with one record for every CDR3 protein. The sample has about 21,000 distinct CDR3 sequences; approximately 50% are singletons. Treatment reported: roughly 11-day PBMC culture with coronavirus spike peptide pools or control peptides (ViraFEST assay). Sequenced input: CD4+ T cells from blood, cultured in vitro. The receptors derive from a human donor who had recovered from COVID-19.

In this sample, this clonotype turned up once. The V and J genes are TRBV5-4 and TRBJ1-1; 9 bases match TRBD1. Trimming took 3 bases from V and 5 from J; bases not matched to a gene: 5. CDR3 length equals 14 residues. Germline loops: CDR1 SGHNT, CDR2 YYREEE (reference sequence). The CDR3 loop is CASSWGQGGTEAFF. The CDR3 region has the DNA TGTGCCAGCAGCTGGGGACAGGGCGGGACTGAAGCTTTCTTT.

This rearrangement joins TRBV30 to TRBJ1-5, with D tentatively TRBD1 (5 bases). This CDR3 is 14 amino acids long. From germline, CDR1 is GTSNPN and CDR2 SVGIG (reference sequence). V dropped 2 bases and J dropped 0 bases, with 8 bases sitting between them. CDR3 region: CAWSYGGSNQPQHF. CDR3 coding DNA: TGTGCCTGGAGTTACGGGGGTAGCAATCAGCCCCAGCATTTT.

The chain combines TRBV5-1 with TRBJ2-7, with 7 bases matching TRBD1. The CDR3 runs 14 residues. From germline, CDR1 is SGHRS and CDR2 YFSETQ. The trim removed 3 bases at V and 2 bases at J, leaving 5 bases unmatched. CDR3 protein: CASSSQTGTYEQYF. The DNA of the CDR3 is TGCGCCAGCAGCTCCCAGACAGGGACCTACGAGCAGTACTTC.

The CDR3 protein is CASRVRGSTGELFF. As DNA, the CDR3 is TGTGCCAGTAGGGTCCGCGGTTCCACCGGGGAGCTGTTTTTT. This chain joins TRBV19 and TRBJ2-2; D ambiguous. This CDR3 region has 14 residues. The V end was cut by 6 bases, the J end by 4 bases, with 12 bases between. Per the germline V gene, CDR1 is LNHDA and CDR2 is SQIVND (reference sequence).

This chain's CDR3 is CASSEFGQGVSEQYF. CDR3 bases: TGTGCCAGCAGTGAATTCGGCCAGGGGGTCTCCGAGCAGTACTTC. V and J are TRBV2 and TRBJ2-7, with 7 nucleotides matching TRBD1. Germline CDR1 reads SNHLY; CDR2 reads FYNNEI. V shed 2 bases, J shed 6 bases, and the junction held 10 bases outside the gene matches. The CDR3 is made up of 15 amino acids.

The chain recombines TRBV6-1 with TRBJ1-1, with D perhaps matching TRBD1 (5 bases). Trimming stripped 7 bases from V and 7 bases from J, with 13 bases between. The CDR3 loop spans 12 amino acids. CDR1 is MNHNS, CDR2 SASEGT, per germline. CDR3 region: CASTHGAHEAFF. The CDR3 DNA sequence: TGTGCCAGCACCCACGGGGCGCATGAAGCTTTCTTT.

This sequence joins TRBV12-1 and TRBJ2-6. TRBV12-1 represents a pseudogene. CDR3 size: 14 residues. The CDR3 DNA reads as TGTGCCAGCAGCTCCCTCTCTGGGGCCAACGTCCTGACTTTC. It is translated as CASSSLSGANVLTF.

Only a few counts were recorded for this clonotype. V usage is TRBV20-1 and J usage is TRBJ2-3, with 11 bases fitting TRBD1. The germline V gene encodes CDR1 DFQATT and CDR2 SNEGSKA (reference sequence). The CDR3 runs to 14 residues. V shed 5 bases, J shed 3 bases, and the junction held 4 bases outside the gene matches. The CDR3 DNA is TGCAGTGCTTTGGGACAGGGGGGGACAGATACGCAGTATTTT. Translation gives CSALGQGGTDTQYF.